The entry below describes one TCR beta chain. The antigen is not known. Naive CD8 cells were CD45RO-negative, positively selected for CCR7, excluding terminally differentiated effector memory CD45RA+ cells. V was shortened by 3 bases and J by 3 bases, with 15 bases between the two germline ends. The CDR3 loop spans 15 amino acids. Germline-derived CDR1 and CDR2 are SGHTA and FQGNSA. This sample was included in a study of shared clonotypes between healthy human individuals. Study-wide background: Used for every donor were three CD4 naive, three CD4 memory, two CD8 naive and one CD8 memory plate. Study-wide points: All-four-donor shared clonotypes had higher generation probabilities than non-shared clonotypes did. About 4.5% of naive CD4 clonotypes were common to several donors.

Here immunoSEQ multiplex PCR was the method, and the copy in TCRdb shows in-frame clones only, minus some. The sample comprises some 630,000 clones, approximately 96% of which are singletons, and around 0.1% rests with the top ten. This clonotype was obtained from a woman aged 25 to 45 in good health. V gene TRBV7-2 combines with J gene TRBJ2-7, with D perhaps matching TRBD1 (5 bases). The sequenced sample consisted of naive CD8+ T cells sorted from blood. The DNA for the CDR3 is TGTGCCAGCAGCTTTTATCAGGGATATGTCTACGAGCAGTACTTC. Its protein product is CASSFYQGYVYEQYF.